This T cell receptor (beta chain) comes out of a study of T-cell memory formation after mild COVID-19. General study findings and limits: Researchers found some responding clones in pre-infection memory, a sign that cross-reactive memory joined. Contracting CD8+ clones were enriched in EMRA, CD4+ mainly in CM and EM.

A few counts support this clonotype. Its antigen remains unknown. 5'RACE with constant-segment primers built TCRalpha and TCRbeta cDNA libraries with UMIs. Each CDR3 protein gets one entry after TCRdb re-called the 5' RACE reads with MiXCR. Here the sample spans 150,000 to 200,000 distinct CDR3 sequences, approximately 15% being singletons. V was trimmed by 0 bases and J by 0 bases, leaving 4 bases between them. The germline V gene encodes CDR1 DFQATT and CDR2 SNEGSKA (reference sequence). The CDR3 consists of 13 residues. The sample consisted of PBMCs or a T cell subset sorted from them (not recorded which). This TCR was recovered from an adult woman who had mild COVID-19 (a few samples of this study predate the infection). Cell type and time point are not known. The chain links TRBV20-1 to TRBJ2-3; D unclear. The CDR3 here is CSARDGSTDTQYF. The CDR3 bases are TGCAGTGCTAGAGACGGGAGCACAGATACGCAGTATTTT.